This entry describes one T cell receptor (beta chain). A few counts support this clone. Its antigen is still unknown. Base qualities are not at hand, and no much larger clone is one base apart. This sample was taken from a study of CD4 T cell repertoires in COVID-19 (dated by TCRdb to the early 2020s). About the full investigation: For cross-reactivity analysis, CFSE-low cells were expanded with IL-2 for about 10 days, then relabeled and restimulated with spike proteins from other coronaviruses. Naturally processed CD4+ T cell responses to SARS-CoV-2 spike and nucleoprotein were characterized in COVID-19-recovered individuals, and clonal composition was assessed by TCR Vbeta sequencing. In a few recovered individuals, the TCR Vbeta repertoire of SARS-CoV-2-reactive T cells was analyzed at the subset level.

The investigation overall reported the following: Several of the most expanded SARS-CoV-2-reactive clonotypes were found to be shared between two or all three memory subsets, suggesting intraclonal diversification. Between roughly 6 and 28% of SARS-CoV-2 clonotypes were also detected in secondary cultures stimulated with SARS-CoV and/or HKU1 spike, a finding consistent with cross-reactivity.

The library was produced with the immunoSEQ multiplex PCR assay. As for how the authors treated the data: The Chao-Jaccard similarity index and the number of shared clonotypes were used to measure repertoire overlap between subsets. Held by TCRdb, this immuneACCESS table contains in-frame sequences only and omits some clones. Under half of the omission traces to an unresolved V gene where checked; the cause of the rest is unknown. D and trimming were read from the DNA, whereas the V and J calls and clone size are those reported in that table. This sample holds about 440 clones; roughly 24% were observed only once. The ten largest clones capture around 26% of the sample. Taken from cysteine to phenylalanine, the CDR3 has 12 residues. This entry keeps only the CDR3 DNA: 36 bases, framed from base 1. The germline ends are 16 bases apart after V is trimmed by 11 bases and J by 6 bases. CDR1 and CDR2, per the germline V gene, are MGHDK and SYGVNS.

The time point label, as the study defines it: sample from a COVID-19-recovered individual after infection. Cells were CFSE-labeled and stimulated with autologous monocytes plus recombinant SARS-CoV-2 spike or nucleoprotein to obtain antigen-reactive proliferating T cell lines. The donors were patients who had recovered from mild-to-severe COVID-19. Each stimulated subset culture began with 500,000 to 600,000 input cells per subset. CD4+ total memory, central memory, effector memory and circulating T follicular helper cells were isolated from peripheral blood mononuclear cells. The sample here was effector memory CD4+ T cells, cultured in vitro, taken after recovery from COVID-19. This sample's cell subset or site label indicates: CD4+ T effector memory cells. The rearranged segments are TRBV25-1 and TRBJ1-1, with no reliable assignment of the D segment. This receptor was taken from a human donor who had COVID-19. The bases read TGTGCCTCCCCCCCACGACACGCTGAAGCTTTCTTT. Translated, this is CASPPRHAEAFF.